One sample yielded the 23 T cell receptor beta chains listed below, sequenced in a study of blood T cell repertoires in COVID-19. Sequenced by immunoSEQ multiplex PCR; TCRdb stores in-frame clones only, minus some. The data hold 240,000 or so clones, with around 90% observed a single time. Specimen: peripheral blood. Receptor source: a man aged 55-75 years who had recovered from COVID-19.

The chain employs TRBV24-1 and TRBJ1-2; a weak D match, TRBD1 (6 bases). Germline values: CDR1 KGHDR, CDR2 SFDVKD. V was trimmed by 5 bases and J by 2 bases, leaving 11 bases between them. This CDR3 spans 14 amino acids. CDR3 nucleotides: TGTGCCACCAGTGGGAACAGGGACAACTATGGCTACACCTTC. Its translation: CATSGNRDNYGYTF.

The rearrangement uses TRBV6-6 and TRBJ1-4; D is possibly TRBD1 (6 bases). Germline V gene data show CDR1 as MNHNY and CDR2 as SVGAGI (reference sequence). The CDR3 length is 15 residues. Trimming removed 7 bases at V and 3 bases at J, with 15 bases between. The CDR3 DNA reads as TGTGCCAGCAAGGAATGGGGGCTAGCTAATGAAAAACTGTTTTTT. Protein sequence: CASKEWGLANEKLFF.

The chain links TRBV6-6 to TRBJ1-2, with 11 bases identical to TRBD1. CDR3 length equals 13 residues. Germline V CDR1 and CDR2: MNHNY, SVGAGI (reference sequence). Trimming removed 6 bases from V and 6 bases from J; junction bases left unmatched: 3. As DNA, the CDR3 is TGTGCCAGCAGCTCGGACAGGGGGCATGGCTACACCTTC. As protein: CASSSDRGHGYTF.

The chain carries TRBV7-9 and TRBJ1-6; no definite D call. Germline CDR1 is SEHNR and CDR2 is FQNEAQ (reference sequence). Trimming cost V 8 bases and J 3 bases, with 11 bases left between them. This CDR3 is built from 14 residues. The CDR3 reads CASVPGNYNSPLHF. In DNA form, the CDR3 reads TGTGCCAGCGTACCGGGAAACTATAATTCACCCCTCCACTTT.

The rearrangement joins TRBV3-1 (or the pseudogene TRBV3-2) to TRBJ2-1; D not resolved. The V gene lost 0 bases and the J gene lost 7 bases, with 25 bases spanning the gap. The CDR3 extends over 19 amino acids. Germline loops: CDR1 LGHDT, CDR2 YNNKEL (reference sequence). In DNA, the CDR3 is TGTGCCAGCAGCCAAGATCTCGAAATCACCCAAAGCGAAGTAAATGAGCAGTTCTTC. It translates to CASSQDLEITQSEVNEQFF.

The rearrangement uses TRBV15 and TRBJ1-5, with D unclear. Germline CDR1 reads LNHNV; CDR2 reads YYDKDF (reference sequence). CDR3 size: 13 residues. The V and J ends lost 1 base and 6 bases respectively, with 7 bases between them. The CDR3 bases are TGTGCCACCAGCAGAGGCGCGGGTCAGCCCCAGCATTTT. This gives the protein CATSRGAGQPQHF.

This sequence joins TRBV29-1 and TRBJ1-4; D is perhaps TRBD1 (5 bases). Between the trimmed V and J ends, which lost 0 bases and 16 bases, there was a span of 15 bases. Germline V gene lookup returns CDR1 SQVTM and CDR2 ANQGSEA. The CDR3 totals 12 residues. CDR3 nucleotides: TGCAGCGTTGAAGATGGTGGCAGGGCTCCGTTTTTT. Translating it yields CSVEDGGRAPFF.

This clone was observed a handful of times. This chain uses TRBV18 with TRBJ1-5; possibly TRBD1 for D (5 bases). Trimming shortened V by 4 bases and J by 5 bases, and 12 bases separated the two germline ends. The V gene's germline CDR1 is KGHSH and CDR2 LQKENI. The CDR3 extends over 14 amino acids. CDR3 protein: CASSRGLAYQPQHF. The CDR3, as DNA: TGTGCCAGCTCACGGGGACTGGCCTATCAGCCCCAGCATTTT.

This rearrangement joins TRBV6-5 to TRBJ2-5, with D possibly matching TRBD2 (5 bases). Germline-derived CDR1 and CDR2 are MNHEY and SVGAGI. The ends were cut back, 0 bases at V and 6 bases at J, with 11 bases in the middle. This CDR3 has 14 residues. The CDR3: CASSYSRERQTQYF. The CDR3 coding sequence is TGTGCCAGCAGTTACTCTAGGGAGAGACAGACCCAGTACTTC.

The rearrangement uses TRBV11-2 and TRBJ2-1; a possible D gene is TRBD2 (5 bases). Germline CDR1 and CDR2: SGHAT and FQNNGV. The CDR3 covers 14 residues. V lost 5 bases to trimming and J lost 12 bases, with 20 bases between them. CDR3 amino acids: CASSQAVVARRQFF. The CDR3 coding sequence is TGTGCCAGCAGCCAAGCAGTGGTAGCGCGTCGGCAGTTCTTC.

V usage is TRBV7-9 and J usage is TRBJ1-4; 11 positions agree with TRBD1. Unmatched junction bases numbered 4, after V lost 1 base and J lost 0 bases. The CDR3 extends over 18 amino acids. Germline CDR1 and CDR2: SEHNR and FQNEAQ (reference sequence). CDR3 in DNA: TGTGCCAGCAGCTTAGGGACAGGGGGCGTCTCAACTAATGAAAAACTGTTTTTT. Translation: CASSLGTGGVSTNEKLFF.

This chain's CDR3 is CASSFSEGAGTQYF. The CDR3 bases are TGTGCCAGCAGCTTCAGTGAGGGGGCAGGGACGCAGTATTTT. The chain has TRBV5-5 and TRBJ2-3; 7 positions agree with TRBD1. The J segment lost 9 bases and the V segment lost 2 bases, leaving 9 bases of the junction unmatched. CDR1 SGHKS and CDR2 YYEKEE come from the germline V gene (reference sequence). The CDR3 runs to 14 residues.

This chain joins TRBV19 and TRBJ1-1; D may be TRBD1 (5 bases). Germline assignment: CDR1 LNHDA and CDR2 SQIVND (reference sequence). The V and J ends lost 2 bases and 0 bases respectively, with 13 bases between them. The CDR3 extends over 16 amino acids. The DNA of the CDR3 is TGTGCCAGTAGTATATTCCAGGGCAGAGTGAACACTGAAGCTTTCTTT. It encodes CASSIFQGRVNTEAFF.

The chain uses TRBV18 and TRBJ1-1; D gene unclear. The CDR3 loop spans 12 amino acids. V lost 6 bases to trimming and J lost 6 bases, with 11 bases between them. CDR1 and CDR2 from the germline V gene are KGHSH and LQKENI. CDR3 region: CASSQSGAEAFF. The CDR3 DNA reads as TGTGCCAGCTCCCAGAGCGGCGCTGAAGCTTTCTTT.

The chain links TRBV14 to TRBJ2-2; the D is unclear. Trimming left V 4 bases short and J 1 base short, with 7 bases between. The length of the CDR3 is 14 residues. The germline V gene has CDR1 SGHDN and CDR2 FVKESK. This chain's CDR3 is CASSLQVNTGELFF. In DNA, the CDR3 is TGTGCCAGCAGCCTGCAGGTGAACACCGGGGAGCTGTTTTTT.

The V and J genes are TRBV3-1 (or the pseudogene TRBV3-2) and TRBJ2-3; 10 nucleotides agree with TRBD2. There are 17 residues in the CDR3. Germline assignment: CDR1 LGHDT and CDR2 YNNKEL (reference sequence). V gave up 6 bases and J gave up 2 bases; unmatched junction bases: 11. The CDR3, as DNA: TGTGCCAGCAGGGGGAAACTAGCGGGGTCTCTCACAGATACGCAGTATTTT. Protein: CASRGKLAGSLTDTQYF.

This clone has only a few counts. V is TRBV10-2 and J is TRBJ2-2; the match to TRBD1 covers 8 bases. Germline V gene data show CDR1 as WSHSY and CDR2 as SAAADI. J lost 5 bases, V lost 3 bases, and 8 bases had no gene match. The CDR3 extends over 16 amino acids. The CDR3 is CASSDRGLSGTGELFF. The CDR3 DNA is TGCGCCAGCAGTGACAGGGGGCTATCGGGAACCGGGGAGCTGTTTTTT.

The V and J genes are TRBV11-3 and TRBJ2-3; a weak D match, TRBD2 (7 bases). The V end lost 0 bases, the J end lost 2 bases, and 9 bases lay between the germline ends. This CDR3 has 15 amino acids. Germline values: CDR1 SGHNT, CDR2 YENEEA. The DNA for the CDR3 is TGTGCCAGCAGCTTAGAGGGGGGGCTCACAGATACGCAGTATTTT. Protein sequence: CASSLEGGLTDTQYF.

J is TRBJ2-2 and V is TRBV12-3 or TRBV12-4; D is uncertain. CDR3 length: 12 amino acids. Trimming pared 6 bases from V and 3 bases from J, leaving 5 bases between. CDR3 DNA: TGTGCCAGCAGGAGGCACACCGGGGAGCTGTTTTTT. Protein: CASRRHTGELFF.

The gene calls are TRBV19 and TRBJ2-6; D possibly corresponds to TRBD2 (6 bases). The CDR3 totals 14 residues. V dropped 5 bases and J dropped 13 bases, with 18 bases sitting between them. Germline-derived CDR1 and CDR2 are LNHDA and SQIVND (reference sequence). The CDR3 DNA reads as TGTGCCAGTAGTGCCCGACTAGTTTTAGGTGTCCTGACTTTC. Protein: CASSARLVLGVLTF.

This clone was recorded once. For the CDR3, the DNA is TGTGCCAGCAGTTACTCCCTGGGACAGGGGAATGAAAAACTGTTTTTT. This gives the protein CASSYSLGQGNEKLFF. The J gene is TRBJ1-4, the V gene TRBV6-5; 10 bases are shared with TRBD1. The J segment lost 5 bases and the V segment lost 0 bases, leaving 3 bases of the junction unmatched. Germline-derived CDR1 and CDR2 are MNHEY and SVGAGI. This CDR3 is 16 amino acids long.

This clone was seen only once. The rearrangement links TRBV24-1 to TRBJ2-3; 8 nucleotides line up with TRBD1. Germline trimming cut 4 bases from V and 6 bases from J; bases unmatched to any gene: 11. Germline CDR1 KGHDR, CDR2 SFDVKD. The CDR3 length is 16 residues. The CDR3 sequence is CATSDRTGTLRDTQYF. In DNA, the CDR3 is TGTGCCACCAGTGACCGGACAGGGACCCTCAGGGATACGCAGTATTTT.

The CDR3 is CASTRDNQETQYF. DNA for the CDR3: TGCGCCAGCACGCGGGATAACCAAGAGACCCAGTACTTC. The chain uses TRBV5-1 and TRBJ2-5, with D perhaps matching TRBD2 (6 bases). The V and J ends lost 6 bases and 0 bases respectively, with 9 bases between them. Germline CDR1 reads SGHRS; CDR2 reads YFSETQ. There are 13 residues in the CDR3.